This T cell receptor beta chain is from a study of CD8+ T cells in alopecia areata. Indicated treatment: oral pan-JAK inhibitor, 5-10 mg twice daily. Lesional scalp punch biopsies and peripheral blood came from alopecia areata patients. Reverse transcribed after extraction, RNA yielded cDNA as the sequencing template. The data were produced by immunoSEQ multiplex PCR, yet TCRdb's version contains in-frame clones alone and is incomplete. The data hold under 350,000 clones, with roughly 60% observed a single time. The table lists this clone with a count of one. Sample: CD4+ T cells sorted from blood, taken at week 24, from a patient treated with tofacitinib. The clonotype comes from a human donor with alopecia areata.

CDR3 protein: CASSFSGELFF. As DNA, the CDR3 is TGTGCCAGCAGTTTCAGCGGGGAGCTGTTTTTT. V gene TRBV6-5 combines with J gene TRBJ2-2; D gene ambiguous. The CDR3 is 11 residues long. CDR1 and CDR2 (germline): MNHEY, SVGAGI. Trimming removed 4 bases from V and 7 bases from J, with 4 bases in between.